The T cell receptor beta chain described here comes from a study of shared clonotypes between healthy human individuals. Splitting of CD4+ cells produced CD45RA+ naive and CD45RA-negative memory subsets. This clone has just a few counts. Trimming removed 8 bases from V and 8 bases from J, with 18 bases in between. CDR3 size: 13 residues. Germline loops: CDR1 LNHDA, CDR2 SQIVND (reference sequence). Sequencing used immunoSEQ multiplex PCR; TCRdb keeps in-frame clones, though not all of them. This sample has a few million clones, with 90% to 95% found just once. The receptor was isolated from a man between 18 and 29 years old in good health. Some clones in this sample may be carry-over from other donors' samples. The sequencing sample was made of naive CD4+ T cells from PBMCs. The subset was: CD45RA+ positively selected. The genes are TRBV19 and TRBJ1-1, with unresolved D. In nucleotides, the CDR3 is TGTGCCAGTTGCCCGGAGGGCGTATACGAAGCTTTCTTT. Its protein is CASCPEGVYEAFF.